The rows below give T cell receptor beta chains drawn from one sample of a study of cytomegalovirus exposure and HLA in healthy donors. Method: immunoSEQ multiplex PCR; TCRdb's copy keeps in-frame clones and lacks some. The sample lists about 260,000 clones; 90% were seen once. Sequenced sample: PBMCs. These receptors were taken from a woman aged 25 to 39 in good health and CMV-seronegative. Each CDR3 is given with its conserved first and last residue. The D gene is left open where the match is weak. Clone size is shown for a subset of rows, as once, few, many or a class of expanded clone.

j_gene	abundance	d_gene	v_gene	CDR3nt	CDR3aa
TRBJ2-7	.	TRBD1	TRBV5-1	TGCGCCAGCAGCCAGGACAGGGCGGTCTTTTACTTC	CASSQDRAVFYF
TRBJ1-3	.	.	TRBV18	TGTGCCAGCTCACCATCGGACGGAAGCTCTGGAAACACCATATATTTT	CASSPSDGSSGNTIYF
TRBJ2-7	.	.	TRBV4-2	TGTGCCAGCAGCCAAGGAGCTGCGGAGGCGGAACCCTACGAGCAGTACTTC	CASSQGAAEAEPYEQYF
TRBJ2-2	.	TRBD1	TRBV27	TGTGCCAGCAGTCCGGGACAGGGGGCCGGGGAGCTGTTTTTT	CASSPGQGAGELFF
TRBJ2-4	.	.	TRBV10-2	TGCGCCAGCAGTGAAGGCGGTCGTAACATTCAGTACTTC	CASSEGGRNIQYF
TRBJ1-2	.	.	TRBV6-6	TGTGCCAGCTTTACAGGGTCCGACTATGGCTACACCTTC	CASFTGSDYGYTF
TRBJ2-6	once	.	TRBV7-2	TGTGCCAGCAGCCAGACCGGCGGGGGGGCCAACGTCCTGACTTTC	CASSQTGGGANVLTF
TRBJ2-7	.	.	TRBV7-2	TGTGCCAGCAGACAACCTCACTACCTTTCCCCGCAGTACTTC	CASRQPHYLSPQYF
TRBJ2-1	.	.	TRBV7-2	TGTGCCAGCAGCTCAGCACGAGACGGGCCAAGGGAGCAGTTCTTC	CASSSARDGPREQFF
TRBJ2-2	.	.	TRBV29-1	TGCAGCGTGGTGACGGGAAACACCGGGGAGCTGTTTTTT	CSVVTGNTGELFF
TRBJ2-1	.	.	TRBV27	TGTGCCAGCAGTTTAGTACTTCGGGGGCTCAATGAGCAGTTCTTC	CASSLVLRGLNEQFF
TRBJ2-5	.	TRBD2	TRBV5-1	TGCGCCAGCAGCTTTTACGTGACTCGGGAGGTCGGAGAGACCCAGTACTTC	CASSFYVTREVGETQYF
TRBJ2-7	.	.	TRBV4-3	TGCGCCAGCAGCCAAACCAGGGACTACGAGCAGTACTTC	CASSQTRDYEQYF
TRBJ2-2	.	.	TRBV30	TGTGCCTGGAGGTCTGCGGATACCGGGGAGCTGTTTTTT	CAWRSADTGELFF
TRBJ2-1	.	TRBD1	TRBV27	TGTGCCAGCAGTTTGTCCCAATCCGGGACAGGGATCGATGAGCAGTTCTTC	CASSLSQSGTGIDEQFF
TRBJ2-3	.	.	TRBV13	TGTGCCAGCAGCCGATGGGGCACAGATACGCAGTATTTT	CASSRWGTDTQYF
TRBJ2-5	.	.	TRBV29-1	TGCAGCGTTGCGCCGGGGAAAGAGACCCAGTACTTC	CSVAPGKETQYF
TRBJ2-5	once	TRBD2	TRBV9	TGTGCCAGCAGCCTGCCCGGGACTAGCGGGGAAGAGACCCAGTACTTC	CASSLPGTSGEETQYF
TRBJ1-1	.	.	TRBV9	TGTGCCAGCAGCCCCGGGGAAGGGAACACTGAAGCTTTCTTT	CASSPGEGNTEAFF
TRBJ2-1	.	.	TRBV6-1	TGTGCCAGCAGTGAAACAGGGGGGGGCTACAATGAGCAGTTCTTC	CASSETGGGYNEQFF
TRBJ2-7	.	TRBD2	TRBV4-2	TGTGCCAGCAGCGAAGTGGATAGCGGGGCTTCCTACGAGCAGTACTTC	CASSEVDSGASYEQYF
TRBJ2-7	.	TRBD2	TRBV7-3	TGTGCCAGCAGCCCGACTAGCGGAGCAATCCACGAGCAGTACTTC	CASSPTSGAIHEQYF
TRBJ2-2	.	.	TRBV5-6	TGTGCCAGCAGCTTGATTAGGATGCCCGGGGAGCTGTTTTTT	CASSLIRMPGELFF
TRBJ1-5	.	.	TRBV2	TGTGCCAGCAGTCCTCGGGCCGGGGGCGCGGCTTATCAGCCCCAGCATTTT	CASSPRAGGAAYQPQHF
TRBJ2-7	.	.	TRBV10-3	TGTGCCACATGGCCGGCGGGACTCATCTCCGAGCAGTACTTC	CATWPAGLISEQYF
TRBJ2-3	.	.	TRBV7-7	TGTGCCAGCAGCTTAGTAGCGACTTCGGATACGCAGTATTTT	CASSLVATSDTQYF